A selection of T cell receptor beta chains follows, all from one sample in a study of CD8 T cells in Susac syndrome. TCRdb re-called the immunoSEQ multiplex PCR reads with MiXCR, one entry per CDR3 protein. The data show about 150,000 distinct CDR3 sequences, with approximately 95% seen just once and 0.16% held by the top ten. The source material was CD4+ T cells from PBMCs. Receptor source: a human donor with Susac syndrome. Both conserved end residues are part of each CDR3. The D gene is left open where the match is weak. Clone size is not always given. Where it is, it says once, few, many or a class for expanded clones.

len,j_gene,v_gene,abundance,d_gene,CDR3nt,CDR3aa
14,TRBJ2-1,TRBV5-4,-,-,TGTGCCAGCAGCTTGCGCCACAGGGACAATGAGCAGTTCTTC,CASSLRHRDNEQFF
16,TRBJ2-5,TRBV7-9,-,TRBD2,TGTGCCAGCAGCTCGGGGACTAGCGGGAACCAAGAGACCCAGTACTTC,CASSSGTSGNQETQYF
15,TRBJ2-7,TRBV24-1,-,-,TGTGCTCCCCACCCGACAGATCCAATCCTCTACGAGCAGTACTTC,CAPHPTDPILYEQYF
13,TRBJ1-5,TRBV28,-,-,TGTGCCAGCAGTTTCAGCGTGGCCCAGCCCCAGCATTTT,CASSFSVAQPQHF
13,TRBJ2-7,TRBV6-6,-,TRBD1,TGTGCCAGCAGCCCCGACAGGGCAGGCGAGCAGTACTTC,CASSPDRAGEQYF
13,TRBJ2-2,TRBV14,-,-,TGTGCCAGCAGCCCCTTCCAAACCGGGGAGCTGTTTTTT,CASSPFQTGELFF
15,TRBJ1-5,TRBV15,-,TRBD1,TGTGCCACGAGGGGGCGGTCGTTGATGGATCAGCCCCAGCATTTT,CATRGRSLMDQPQHF
17,TRBJ2-1,TRBV7-2,-,TRBD1,TGTGCCAGCAGCTTCGGACAGGGGAGAATAAGGGATAATGAGCAGTTCTTC,CASSFGQGRIRDNEQFF
15,TRBJ1-5,TRBV27,once,TRBD1,TGTGCCAGCAGGCCGTACAGGGGGAGCAGTCAGCCCCAGCATTTT,CASRPYRGSSQPQHF
12,TRBJ1-4,TRBV27,once,TRBD1,TGTGCCAGCAACAATCACAGGGGGGAACTGTTTTTT,CASNNHRGELFF
11,TRBJ2-2,TRBV29-1,-,-,TGCAGCGTTCGATGGGCCGGGGAGCTGTTTTTT,CSVRWAGELFF
15,TRBJ1-5,TRBV27,-,-,TGTGCCAGCAGTCCCGGGACTGTTTCGACTCAGCCCCAGCATTTT,CASSPGTVSTQPQHF
15,TRBJ2-1,TRBV25-1,-,TRBD2,TGTGCCAGCAGTGAATTTCTAGCGGGGGACAATGAGCAGTTCTTC,CASSEFLAGDNEQFF
15,TRBJ2-1,TRBV20-1,once,TRBD2,TGCAGTGCTAGTGGACTAGCGGGGGCCTACAATGAGCAGTTCTTC,CSASGLAGAYNEQFF
15,TRBJ2-3,TRBV29-1,-,TRBD1,TGCAGCGTTGTTGTCAGGGGGCGCAGTGCAGATACGCAGTATTTT,CSVVVRGRSADTQYF
16,TRBJ2-6,TRBV29-1,-,-,TGCAGCGTTGAAGCCTGGACAGACTCTGGGGCCAACGTCCTGACTTTC,CSVEAWTDSGANVLTF
14,TRBJ2-5,TRBV18,few,TRBD2,TGTGCCAGCTCACCGCGGGGGAGCCAAGAGACCCAGTACTTC,CASSPRGSQETQYF
14,TRBJ2-5,TRBV12-3/TRBV12-4,-,-,TGTGCCAGCAGTTCCCTTATGTCAGCGGGGACCCAGTACTTC,CASSSLMSAGTQYF
11,TRBJ1-1,TRBV29-1,-,-,TGCAGCGTGCACAGGGCCACTGAAGCTTTCTTT,CSVHRATEAFF
17,TRBJ2-7,TRBV7-2,-,-,TGTGCCAGCAGCCTTCATTCCTCCGACCCGAGCGCCTACGAGCAGTACTTC,CASSLHSSDPSAYEQYF
13,TRBJ1-2,TRBV24-1,-,-,TGTGCCACCAGTGAGGGGGGCGACTATGGCTACACCTTC,CATSEGGDYGYTF
14,TRBJ2-7,TRBV29-1,-,-,TGCAGCGTTCGCCGGGCCCCAAAGGGGAACGAGCAGTACTTC,CSVRRAPKGNEQYF